Listed here are 5 T cell receptor beta chains from one sample, sequenced in a study of tumor-infiltrating lymphocytes in primary liver carcinoma. From 500 ng total RNA, TCR beta cDNA was generated with a primer in the constant region. Modified slightly, ARM-PCR produced TCR beta libraries over three nested multiplex PCR rounds. It was with TRBV1-TRBV30 forward primers and a C-beta reverse primer that the first two PCR rounds were run, at roughly 10 cycles each. One entry per CDR3 protein, called by TCRdb with MiXCR from the multiplex PCR reads. The sample lists about 210,000 distinct CDR3 sequences, less than 70% occurring once. Unsorted whole blood served as the source of blood RNA, and germline DNA was extracted as well. The sequenced material came from peripheral blood. These receptors all stem from an older woman with primary liver carcinoma and hepatitis B virus infection.

This clonotype was observed many times. The chain couples TRBV11-2 to TRBJ2-7; 12 bases map to TRBD2. This CDR3 has 15 residues. Trimming took 4 bases from V and 3 from J; bases not matched to a gene: 4. Germline CDR1 SGHAT, CDR2 FQNNGV. CDR3 nucleotide sequence: TGTGCCAGCAGCTCTGGACTAGCGGGGAACTACGAGCAGTACTTC. Its protein is CASSSGLAGNYEQYF. Using reference TRBV11-2 and TRBJ2-7 for the parts outside the CDR3, the full variable domain is EAGVAQSPRYKIIEKRQSVAFWCNPISGHATLYWYQQILGQGPKLLIQFQNNGVVDDSQLPKDRFSAERLKGVDSTLKIQPAKLEDSAVYLCASSSGLAGNYEQYFGPGTRLTVT.

Many counts were recorded for this clonotype. The chain couples TRBV12-3 or TRBV12-4 to TRBJ2-3; 11 bases align to TRBD1. CDR3 length equals 15 residues. The V and J ends lost 6 bases and 1 base, in that order; junction bases with no gene match: 3. The CDR3: CASRRDRGGTDTQYF. CDR3 nucleotides: TGTGCCAGCAGACGGGACAGGGGGGGCACAGATACGCAGTATTTT.

This chain links TRBV11-2 with TRBJ2-1, with D tentatively TRBD2 (5 bases). CDR1 and CDR2 (germline): SGHAT, FQNNGV. Trimming stripped 5 bases from V and 3 bases from J, with 14 bases between. The CDR3 runs to 15 residues. The DNA of the CDR3 is TGTGCCAGCAGCCCCGGGATGAACTACTACAATGAGCAGTTCTTC. This translates into CASSPGMNYYNEQFF.

A note on this clonotype: One end of the junction varies from germline; a read error may be responsible. This chain joins TRBV7-8 and TRBJ1-1, with D possibly being TRBD1 (6 bases). Per the germline V gene, CDR1 is SGHVS and CDR2 is FQNEAQ. This CDR3 has 16 residues. CDR3 region: CTSSLALGRGNTEAFF. The CDR3 region has the DNA TGTACCAGCAGCTTAGCGCTTGGCAGGGGAAACACTGAAGCTTTCTTT.

Turning to this clonotype: One base away lies a much larger clone, so this may be a sequencing read error. The CDR3 nucleotides read TGTGTCAGCAGTCCCGGGACAGGCCAAGAGACCCAGTACTTC. Translation gives CVSSPGTGQETQYF. V usage is TRBV7-9 and J usage is TRBJ2-5, with 8 nucleotides matching TRBD1. Germline CDR1 SEHNR, CDR2 FQNEAQ (reference sequence). There are 14 residues in the CDR3.